This entry lists 32 T cell receptor beta chains sequenced from one sample in a study of OX40 agonist ivuxolimab in advanced cancers. Clones were sequenced by immunoSEQ multiplex PCR, and TCRdb holds only the in-frame ones, with some missing. The profile covers 65,000 to 90,000 clones, with around 82% appearing a single time and approximately 5% taken by the ten largest. Sequences were derived from CD4+ or CD8+ T cells sorted from blood, sampled in a trial of the OX40 agonist ivuxolimab. The source of these receptors is an adult with an advanced solid tumor such as melanoma, head and neck, liver or kidney cancer.

The J gene is TRBJ2-2, the V gene TRBV6-1; D possibly corresponds to TRBD1 (6 bases). Per germline, CDR1 MNHNS and CDR2 SASEGT. The V gene lost 10 bases and the J gene lost 8 bases, with 17 bases spanning the gap. The CDR3 has 13 amino acids. The CDR3 sequence: CATLGQFAGELFF. CDR3 coding DNA: TGTGCCACCCTCGGACAGTTTGCTGGGGAGCTGTTTTTT.

The chain recombines TRBV28 with TRBJ1-1, with D possibly matching TRBD1 (6 bases). The length of the CDR3 is 14 residues. From germline, CDR1 is MDHEN and CDR2 SYDVKM. V lost 5 bases and J 9 bases, leaving 19 bases between the germline ends. The CDR3 region has the DNA TGTGCCAGCAGTGGAGCAGGACAGATTTACAAAGCTTTCTTT. As protein: CASSGAGQIYKAFF.

The chain uses TRBV18 and TRBJ2-5; D may match TRBD1 or TRBD2 (5 bases each). V was cut by 3 bases and J by 4 bases, with 9 bases left in between. From germline, CDR1 is KGHSH and CDR2 LQKENI. This CDR3 has 13 amino acids. The CDR3 here is CASSPGTAETQYF. The CDR3 DNA reads as TGTGCCAGCTCACCGGGGACGGCAGAGACCCAGTACTTC.

This clone has only a few counts. The CDR3 protein is CSVDTRAGNEQFF. For the CDR3, the DNA is TGCAGCGTTGACACGAGGGCTGGCAATGAGCAGTTCTTC. V and J are TRBV29-1 and TRBJ2-1; D is possibly TRBD2 (5 bases). Germline CDR1 is SQVTM and CDR2 is ANQGSEA. V dropped 3 bases and J dropped 6 bases, with 12 bases sitting between them. The CDR3 loop spans 13 amino acids.

The chain recombines TRBV2 with TRBJ2-5, with TRBD1 identical over 7 bases. The CDR3 spans 14 residues. Losses at the gene ends were 8 bases for V and 5 bases for J; bases not matched to a gene: 11. Germline-derived CDR1 and CDR2 are SNHLY and FYNNEI. CDR3 in amino acids: CASDPGQLAETQYF. Written as DNA, the CDR3 is TGTGCCAGCGATCCGGGACAGCTCGCGGAGACCCAGTACTTC.

The CDR3 DNA follows: TGTGCCGGTAGAGGGACAGCCACTGAAGCTTTCTTT. It codes for CAGRGTATEAFF. The chain uses TRBV6-6 and TRBJ1-1; 7 bases map to TRBD1. The CDR3 is made up of 12 amino acids. V lost 11 bases and J lost 4; bases outside the gene matches: 7. In germline, CDR1 is MNHNY, CDR2 SVGAGI (reference sequence).

This clone was detected once. This chain links TRBV6-6 with TRBJ1-4; tentative D call: TRBD1 (5 bases). In germline, CDR1 is MNHNY, CDR2 SVGAGI (reference sequence). The germline V and J ends were trimmed by 5 bases and 7 bases, with 17 bases remaining between them. There are 15 residues in the CDR3. As DNA, the CDR3 is TGTGCCAGCAGTAAGGGACGGGACGGGAGTGAAAAACTGTTTTTT. Translating it yields CASSKGRDGSEKLFF.

This clone was seen only once. This chain connects TRBV6-1 to TRBJ2-7; 9 nucleotides line up with TRBD1. The ends lost 7 bases at V and 0 bases at J; junction bases unmatched: 7. The CDR3 is made up of 15 amino acids. CDR1 is MNHNS, CDR2 SASEGT, per germline. CDR3 amino acids: CASKGRTGDSYEQYF. CDR3 DNA: TGTGCCAGCAAAGGGCGGACAGGGGACTCCTACGAGCAGTACTTC.

The V gene is TRBV7-2, the J gene TRBJ2-1; TRBD2 might be the D (5 bases). From germline, CDR1 is SGHTA and CDR2 FQGNSA. The CDR3 contains 16 residues. Trimming left V 2 bases short and J 4 bases short, with 15 bases between. The CDR3 sequence: CASSLQFGLLYNEQFF. CDR3 coding DNA: TGTGCCAGCAGCTTACAATTTGGACTGCTATACAATGAGCAGTTCTTC.

The chain recombines TRBV15 with TRBJ1-3, with D uncertain. V lost 0 bases and J lost 7, with 13 bases in between. The CDR3 covers 15 residues. Germline V gene lookup returns CDR1 LNHNV and CDR2 YYDKDF (reference sequence). CDR3 sequence: CATSRDPGAQNTIYF. The CDR3 region has the DNA TGTGCCACCAGCAGAGATCCGGGAGCTCAGAACACCATATATTTT.

The J gene is TRBJ1-2, the V gene TRBV18, with 8 bases identical to TRBD1. The CDR3 has 14 amino acids. V shed 3 bases and J 1 base; nucleotides not matched to a gene: 1. Germline CDR1 is KGHSH and CDR2 is LQKENI. CDR3 in amino acids: CASSPDRDNYGYTF. The CDR3 DNA is TGTGCCAGCTCACCGGACAGGGATAACTATGGCTACACCTTC.

The J gene is TRBJ2-2, the V gene TRBV1; TRBD2, the table's D call, lacks a check against the DNA. TRBV1 is deemed a pseudogene. This CDR3 has 17 amino acids. CDR3 in DNA: TGCACCAGCAGCCAAGCAAGGACGGGGAAGAACACCGGGGAGCTGTTTTTT. Translating it yields CTSSQARTGKNTGELFF.

As concerns this clone: An end of the junction does not agree with germline; a read error may underlie this. The rearrangement joins TRBV5-1 to TRBJ2-7, with D possibly called TRBD1 or TRBD2 (6 bases each). The length of the CDR3 is 13 residues. Per germline, CDR1 SGHRS and CDR2 YFSETQ. The CDR3 coding sequence is TGCGCCAGCAGTTTGGGGGGCCGGTGGGAGCAGTACTTC. Translated: CASSLGGRWEQYF.

The V call is TRBV4-3, the J call TRBJ2-5; 8 nucleotides line up with TRBD2. The J segment lost 3 bases and the V segment lost 0 bases, leaving 6 bases of the junction unmatched. Germline-derived CDR1 and CDR2 are LGHNA and YSLEER. CDR3 length: 16 amino acids. This CDR3 is CASSQERLAGEETQYF. CDR3 DNA: TGCGCCAGCAGCCAAGAGAGGCTAGCGGGTGAAGAGACCCAGTACTTC.

This clone was observed a few times. The chain carries TRBV6-5 and TRBJ1-2; no firm D call. Trimming left V 6 bases short and J 4 bases short, with 15 bases between. CDR1 and CDR2 (germline): MNHEY, SVGAGI. This CDR3 is built from 14 residues. CDR3 in amino acids: CASREGGQIYGYTF. The CDR3 nucleotides read TGTGCCAGCAGAGAGGGTGGGCAGATCTATGGCTACACCTTC.

The chain has TRBV29-1 and TRBJ1-1, with D possibly being TRBD1 (5 bases). Germline V gives CDR1 SQVTM, CDR2 ANQGSEA. V lost 5 bases to trimming and J lost 2 bases, with 15 bases between them. The CDR3 is 14 amino acids. The CDR3, as DNA: TGCAGCGTTACAGGTCTGGGCGTTAACACTGAAGCTTTCTTT. Its translation: CSVTGLGVNTEAFF.

This chain links TRBV19 with TRBJ2-7; either TRBD1 or TRBD2 may supply D (5 bases each). The V end lost 6 bases, the J end lost 5 bases, and 20 bases lay between the germline ends. The length of the CDR3 is 15 residues. Germline V CDR1 and CDR2: LNHDA, SQIVND (reference sequence). CDR3 DNA: TGTGCCAGTAGCCCCACTTTGGGGGTAACCAACGAGCAGTACTTC. This translates into CASSPTLGVTNEQYF. Looking up the rest from reference TRBV19 and TRBJ2-7 gives the full variable domain: DGGITQSPKYLFRKEGQNVTLSCEQNLNHDAMYWYRQDPGQGLRLIYYSQIVNDFQKGDIAEGYSVSREKKESFPLTVTSAQKNPTAFYLCASSPTLGVTNEQYFGPGTRLTVT.

The chain uses TRBV5-6 and TRBJ2-5; D is perhaps TRBD2 (6 bases). The ends were cut back, 0 bases at V and 4 bases at J, with 19 bases in the middle. The CDR3 length is 17 residues. Germline V gene lookup returns CDR1 SGHDT and CDR2 YYEEEE. The CDR3 DNA reads as TGTGCCAGCAGCTTGGGAGGAGGGGACTCCTTATCAGAGACCCAGTACTTC. It is translated as CASSLGGGDSLSETQYF.

The chain uses TRBV2 and TRBJ1-6; D is undetermined. The CDR3 contains 14 residues. V dropped 2 bases and J dropped 8 bases, with 10 bases sitting between them. Germline values: CDR1 SNHLY, CDR2 FYNNEI. The CDR3 reads CASSERAWDSPLHF. CDR3 coding DNA: TGTGCCAGCAGTGAAAGGGCTTGGGATTCACCCCTCCACTTT.

V and J are TRBV20-1 and TRBJ1-1; a possible D gene is TRBD1 (6 bases). Germline loops: CDR1 DFQATT, CDR2 SNEGSKA (reference sequence). Trimming cost V 6 bases and J 11 bases, with 16 bases left between them. The CDR3 extends over 11 amino acids. The CDR3 region is CSARVNQGAFF. Here the CDR3 DNA reads TGCAGTGCCCGTGTCAACCAGGGGGCTTTCTTT.

This clone occurred once. The chain employs TRBV21-1 and TRBJ2-7; the table gives TRBD2 as D, unverified against the DNA. TRBV21-1 is a known pseudogene. The CDR3 loop spans 16 amino acids. In DNA, the CDR3 is TGTGCCAGCAGCGGGGGGGCTAGCGGGAAGACCTACGAGCAGTACTTC. It translates to CASSGGASGKTYEQYF.

The genes are TRBV18 and TRBJ2-7; maybe TRBD1 (5 bases). The germline gives CDR1 KGHSH, CDR2 LQKENI. V lost 0 bases and J 3 bases, leaving 12 bases between the germline ends. The CDR3 runs 15 residues. The CDR3 bases are TGTGCCAGCTCACCACCGGGGCAGCAGAGCTACGAGCAGTACTTC. This gives the protein CASSPPGQQSYEQYF.

The chain recombines TRBV15 with TRBJ2-5; a possible D gene is TRBD2 (5 bases). This CDR3 contains 16 residues. V lost 3 bases to trimming and J lost 5 bases, with 19 bases between them. The germline gives CDR1 LNHNV, CDR2 YYDKDF (reference sequence). For the CDR3, the DNA is TGTGCCACCAGCAGGGTGGGTTTTCTCAGAGGGGAGACCCAGTACTTC. This translates into CATSRVGFLRGETQYF. The variable domain in full, with the rest retrieved from reference TRBV15 and TRBJ2-5, is DAMVIQNPRYQVTQFGKPVTLSCSQTLNHNVMYWYQQKSSQAPKLLFHYYDKDFNNEADTPDNFQSRRPNTSFCFLDIRSPGLGDTAMYLCATSRVGFLRGETQYFGPGTRLLVL.

The chain links TRBV5-1 to TRBJ1-2; possible D gene TRBD1, 6 bases. V was pared by 4 bases and J by 8 bases, with 15 bases between. In germline, CDR1 is SGHRS, CDR2 YFSETQ. This CDR3 is built from 13 residues. For the CDR3, the DNA is TGCGCCAGCAGCGTTTCAGGGGAGGGAGGCTACACCTTC. It translates to CASSVSGEGGYTF. Supplemented by reference TRBV5-1 and TRBJ1-2, the full variable domain reads KAGVTQTPRYLIKTRGQQVTLSCSPISGHRSVSWYQQTPGQGLQFLFEYFSETQRNKGNFPGRFSGRQFSNSRSEMNVSTLELGDSALYLCASSVSGEGGYTFGSGTRLTVV.

This clone was observed once. The CDR3 loop reads CSVLQGGETEAFF. DNA for the CDR3: TGCAGCGTTCTACAGGGCGGCGAAACTGAAGCTTTCTTT. The chain is built from TRBV29-1 and TRBJ1-1, with D possibly matching TRBD1 (6 bases). Germline V lookup: CDR1 SQVTM, CDR2 ANQGSEA. This CDR3 has 13 amino acids. V lost 5 bases and J 5 bases, leaving 15 bases between the germline ends.

This clone was found a few times. The CDR3 nucleotides are TGTGCCAGCAGCTTCTTGGGTAATTCACCCCTCCACTTT. Protein sequence: CASSFLGNSPLHF. The chain joins TRBV5-8 to TRBJ1-6; no clear D gene. Germline lookup yields CDR1 SGHTS and CDR2 YDEGEE. V dropped 2 bases and J dropped 6 bases, with 6 bases sitting between them. The CDR3 contains 13 residues.

V gene TRBV29-1 combines with J gene TRBJ2-2, with D perhaps TRBD1 (5 bases). CDR3 length: 13 amino acids. The germline V and J ends were trimmed by 3 bases and 5 bases, with 10 bases remaining between them. Looked up from germline, CDR1 is SQVTM and CDR2 is ANQGSEA. This chain's CDR3 is CSVDRERTGELFF. CDR3 coding DNA: TGCAGCGTTGACAGGGAACGAACCGGGGAGCTGTTTTTT.

The CDR3 coding sequence is TGTGCCAGCAGAGACAGGATATACAATGAGCAGTTCTTC. Translation: CASRDRIYNEQFF. The rearrangement links TRBV6-6 to TRBJ2-1; weak D call: TRBD1 (6 bases). Trimming removed 6 bases at V and 4 bases at J, with 10 bases between. Germline V CDR1 and CDR2: MNHNY, SVGAGI (reference sequence). The CDR3 covers 13 residues.

The rearrangement uses TRBV28 and TRBJ2-7; the D is unclear. V was pared by 5 bases and J by 5 bases, with 7 bases between. Germline loops: CDR1 MDHEN, CDR2 SYDVKM. The CDR3 runs 11 residues. DNA of the CDR3: TGTGCCAGCAGTCCTGCGAACGAGCAGTACTTC. Protein product: CASSPANEQYF.

This chain uses TRBV4-3 with TRBJ2-1; 8 bases match TRBD1. Germline V gene lookup returns CDR1 LGHNA and CDR2 YSLEER. The CDR3 has 14 residues. After removal of 2 bases from V and 5 bases from J, the junction contained 2 bases not matched to a gene. The DNA for the CDR3 is TGCGCCAGCAGCCAAAGACAGGGGAACAATGAGCAGTTCTTC. Translated, it gives CASSQRQGNNEQFF.

The chain joins TRBV28 to TRBJ2-7, with 10 nucleotides matching TRBD1. CDR3 size: 14 residues. Germline CDR1 MDHEN, CDR2 SYDVKM. After removal of 6 bases from V and 5 bases from J, the junction contained 7 bases not matched to a gene. CDR3 sequence (DNA): TGTGCCAGCAGCCAGTCCGGGACAGGGGACGAGCAGTACTTC. It translates to CASSQSGTGDEQYF. Complete variable domain (other parts from reference TRBV28 and TRBJ2-7): DVKVTQSSRYLVKRTGEKVFLECVQDMDHENMFWYRQDPGLGLRLIYFSYDVKMKEKGDIPEGYSVSREKKERFSLILESASTNQTSMYLCASSQSGTGDEQYFGPGTRLTVT.

This clone is judged medium-sized. The rearrangement joins TRBV18 to TRBJ2-1, with 12 bases aligning to TRBD1. The CDR3 length is 18 residues. Germline V lookup: CDR1 KGHSH, CDR2 LQKENI. V shed 2 bases and J 5 bases; nucleotides not matched to a gene: 10. This CDR3 reads CASSPRAPGQGANNEQFF. In DNA form, the CDR3 reads TGTGCCAGCTCACCAAGGGCCCCGGGACAGGGGGCTAACAATGAGCAGTTCTTC.